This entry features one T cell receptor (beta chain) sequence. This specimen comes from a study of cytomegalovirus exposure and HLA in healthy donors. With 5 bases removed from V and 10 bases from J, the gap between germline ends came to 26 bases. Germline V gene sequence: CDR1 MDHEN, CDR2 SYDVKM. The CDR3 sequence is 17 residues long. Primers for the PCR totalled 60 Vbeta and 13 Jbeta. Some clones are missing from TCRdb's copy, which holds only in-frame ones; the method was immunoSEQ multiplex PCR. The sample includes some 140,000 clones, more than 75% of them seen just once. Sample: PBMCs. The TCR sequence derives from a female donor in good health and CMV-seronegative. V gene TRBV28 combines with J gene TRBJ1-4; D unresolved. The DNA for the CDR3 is TGTGCCAGCAGTGCAAGCCCTGGACGGGAAGAAACCGGAAAACTGTTTTTT. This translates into CASSASPGREETGKLFF.